This TCR beta chain is from a study of sequential checkpoint blockade in melanoma. Treatment indicated: randomized to nivolumab then ipilimumab (arm A) or the reverse (arm B). Generated by immunoSEQ multiplex PCR, the TCRdb table keeps only in-frame clones and is missing some. The table records 20,000 to 25,000 clones, roughly 86% of them present only once. The origin of this receptor is a human donor with melanoma. The specimen was CD8+ T cells sorted from blood (inferred from file names), collected from a patient given nivolumab and ipilimumab in sequence.

The CDR3 sequence is CASSEHREYTEAFF. The CDR3 DNA reads TGTGCCAGCAGTGAACACAGGGAATATACTGAAGCTTTCTTT. This chain uses TRBV2 with TRBJ1-1, with a tentative D call TRBD1 (6 bases). The CDR3 is 14 amino acids. From germline, CDR1 is SNHLY and CDR2 FYNNEI. Deletions cut 2 bases from V and 5 bases from J, with 12 bases between.